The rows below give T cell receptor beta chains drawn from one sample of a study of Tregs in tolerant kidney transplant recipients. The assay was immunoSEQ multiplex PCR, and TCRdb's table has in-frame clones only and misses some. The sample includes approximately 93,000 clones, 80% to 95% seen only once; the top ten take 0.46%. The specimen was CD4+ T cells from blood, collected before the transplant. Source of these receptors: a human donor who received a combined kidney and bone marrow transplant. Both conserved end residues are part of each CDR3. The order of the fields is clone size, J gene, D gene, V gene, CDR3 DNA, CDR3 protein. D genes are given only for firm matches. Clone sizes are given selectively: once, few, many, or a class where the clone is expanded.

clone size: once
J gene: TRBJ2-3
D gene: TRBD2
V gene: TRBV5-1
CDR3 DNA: TGCGCCAGCAGCCATCGTCCGGGGGGGGCTACAGATACGCAGTATTTT
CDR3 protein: CASSHRPGGATDTQYF

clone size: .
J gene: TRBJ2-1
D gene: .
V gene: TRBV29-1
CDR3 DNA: TGCAGCGTTGAAGCACGGGTCCCTTACAATGAGCAGTTCTTC
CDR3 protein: CSVEARVPYNEQFF

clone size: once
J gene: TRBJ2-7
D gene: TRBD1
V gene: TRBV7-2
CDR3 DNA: TGTGCCAGCAGGAGGGACAGGAGCTCCTACGAGCAGTACTTC
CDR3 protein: CASRRDRSSYEQYF

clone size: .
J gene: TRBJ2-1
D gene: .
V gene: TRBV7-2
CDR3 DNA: TGTGCCAGCAGCCCCCTAGCGATTGAGCAGTTCTTC
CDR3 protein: CASSPLAIEQFF

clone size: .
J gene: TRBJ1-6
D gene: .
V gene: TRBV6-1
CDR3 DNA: TGTGCCAGCAGTGAAGCGTTGGAGAACTCCTATAATTCACCCCTCCACTTT
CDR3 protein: CASSEALENSYNSPLHF

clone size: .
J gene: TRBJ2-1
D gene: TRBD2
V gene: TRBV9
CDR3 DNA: TGTGCCAGCAGCCCGCTAGCGGGGGGATACAATGAGCAGTTCTTC
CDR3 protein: CASSPLAGGYNEQFF

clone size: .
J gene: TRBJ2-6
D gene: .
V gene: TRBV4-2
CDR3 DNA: TGTGCCAGCAGCCAAGTCTCCGGGGTAGGGGCCAACGTCCTGACTTTC
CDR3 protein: CASSQVSGVGANVLTF

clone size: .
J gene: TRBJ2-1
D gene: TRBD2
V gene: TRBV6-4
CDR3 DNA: TGTGCCAGCAGTGACTCGTCCCTAGCGGGGGGGCGGCTGCAGTTCTTC
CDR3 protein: CASSDSSLAGGRLQFF

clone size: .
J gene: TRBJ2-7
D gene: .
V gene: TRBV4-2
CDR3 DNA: TGTGCCAGCAGCCAAGGGCCCGGGATCGAGCAGTACTTC
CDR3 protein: CASSQGPGIEQYF

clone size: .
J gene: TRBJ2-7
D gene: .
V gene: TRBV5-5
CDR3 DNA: TGTGCCAGCAGCTCGACTACCGCCTCCTACGAGCAGTACTTC
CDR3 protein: CASSSTTASYEQYF

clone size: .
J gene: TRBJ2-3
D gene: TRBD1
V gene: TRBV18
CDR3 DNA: TGTGCCAGCTCACCAACTAGGACAGGTGTTCTCACAGATACGCAGTATTTT
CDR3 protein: CASSPTRTGVLTDTQYF

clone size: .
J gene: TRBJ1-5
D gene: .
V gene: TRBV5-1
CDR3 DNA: TGCGCCAGCAGCTTGGATTTGGGGAGCCAGCCCCAGCATTTT
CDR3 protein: CASSLDLGSQPQHF

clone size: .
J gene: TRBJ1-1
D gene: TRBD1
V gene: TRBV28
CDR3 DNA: TGTGCCAGCAGTTCGTCCGTACAGGGGGCTGGATCTGAAGCTTTCTTT
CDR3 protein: CASSSSVQGAGSEAFF

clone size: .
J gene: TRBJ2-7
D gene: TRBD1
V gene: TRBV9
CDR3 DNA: TGTGCCAGCAGCGTGACAGGGGGCACCTACGAGCAGTACTTC
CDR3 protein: CASSVTGGTYEQYF

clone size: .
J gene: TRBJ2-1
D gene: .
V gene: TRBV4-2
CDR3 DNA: TGTGCCAGCAGCCCCCAAGAGGAGGTTTGGACAGTCTACAATGAGCAGTTCTTC
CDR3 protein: CASSPQEEVWTVYNEQFF

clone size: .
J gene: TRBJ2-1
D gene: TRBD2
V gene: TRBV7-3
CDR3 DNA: TGTGCCAGCAGCTTAGGGGTTGGGGGAGGGATATACAATGAGCAGTTCTTC
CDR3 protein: CASSLGVGGGIYNEQFF

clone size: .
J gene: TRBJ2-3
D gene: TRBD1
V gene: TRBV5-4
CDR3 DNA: TGTGCCAGCAGCCCGAGGACAGGGTATCTGCCAGATACGCAGTATTTT
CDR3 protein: CASSPRTGYLPDTQYF

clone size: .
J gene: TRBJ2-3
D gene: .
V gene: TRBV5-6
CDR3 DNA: TGTGCCAGCAGCTTCGGGGGGCGGGCAGATACGCAGTATTTT
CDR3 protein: CASSFGGRADTQYF

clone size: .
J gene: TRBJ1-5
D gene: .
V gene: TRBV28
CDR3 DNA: TGTGCCAGCAGTTCTGCGGTTCAGCCCCAGCATTTT
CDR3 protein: CASSSAVQPQHF

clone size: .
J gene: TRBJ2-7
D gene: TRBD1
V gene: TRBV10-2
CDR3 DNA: TGCGCCAGCAGACGACAGGGAAGCTACGAGCAGTACTTC
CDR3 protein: CASRRQGSYEQYF

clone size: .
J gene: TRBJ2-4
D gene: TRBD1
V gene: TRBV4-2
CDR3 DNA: TGTGCCAGCAGCCAATACAGGGGAAAAAACATTCAGTACTTC
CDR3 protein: CASSQYRGKNIQYF

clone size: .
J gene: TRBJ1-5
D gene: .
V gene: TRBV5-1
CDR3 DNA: TGCGCCAGCAGCTTAGTGGTAACCACAGGTCCCCATCAGCCCCAGCATTTT
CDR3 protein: CASSLVVTTGPHQPQHF

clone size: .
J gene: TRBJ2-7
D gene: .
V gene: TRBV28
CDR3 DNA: TGTGCCAGCAGTCCATTGACAGGGAGGCGCGAGCAGTACTTC
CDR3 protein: CASSPLTGRREQYF

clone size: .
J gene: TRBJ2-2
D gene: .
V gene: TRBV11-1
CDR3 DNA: TGTGCCAGCAGCTTACGGGACACCGGGGAGCTGTTTTTT
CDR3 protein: CASSLRDTGELFF

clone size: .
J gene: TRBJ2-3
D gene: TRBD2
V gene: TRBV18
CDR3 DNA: TGTGCCAGCTCACCAACACCGGGGGGGCCAGGGGATACGCAGTATTTT
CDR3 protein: CASSPTPGGPGDTQYF

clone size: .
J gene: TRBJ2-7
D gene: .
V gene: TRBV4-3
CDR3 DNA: TGCGCCAGCAGCCAAGCCGAAGGAGACTACGAGCAGTACTTC
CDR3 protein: CASSQAEGDYEQYF

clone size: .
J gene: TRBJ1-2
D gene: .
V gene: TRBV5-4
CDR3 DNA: TGTGCCAGCAGCTTGAAGGATAGGGGCTATGGCTACACCTTC
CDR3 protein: CASSLKDRGYGYTF

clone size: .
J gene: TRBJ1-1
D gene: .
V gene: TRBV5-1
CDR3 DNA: TGCGCCAGCAGCCCCGACAGAACGAACACTGAAGCTTTCTTT
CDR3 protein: CASSPDRTNTEAFF

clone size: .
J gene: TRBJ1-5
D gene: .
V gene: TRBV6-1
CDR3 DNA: TGTGCCAGCAGCTCCTCGGGGGGCCTCGGAGGGCCCCAGCATTTT
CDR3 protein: CASSSSGGLGGPQHF

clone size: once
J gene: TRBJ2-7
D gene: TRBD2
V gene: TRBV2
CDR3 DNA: TGTGCCGGGAGTCTAGCGGGGTACGAGCAGTACTTC
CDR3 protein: CAGSLAGYEQYF

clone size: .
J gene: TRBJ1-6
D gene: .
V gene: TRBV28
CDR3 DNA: TGTGCCAGCTTTGGCCCAGGGGTCTCCTATAATTCACCCCTCCACTTT
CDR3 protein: CASFGPGVSYNSPLHF

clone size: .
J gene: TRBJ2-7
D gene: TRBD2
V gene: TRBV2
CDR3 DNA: TGTGCCAGCCGAGTGGGATGGGGGGGCTACGAGCAGTACTTC
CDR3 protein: CASRVGWGGYEQYF

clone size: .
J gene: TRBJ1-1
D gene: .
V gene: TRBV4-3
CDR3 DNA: TGCGCCAGCAGCCAACAGGTGAACACTGAAGCTTTCTTT
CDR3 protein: CASSQQVNTEAFF

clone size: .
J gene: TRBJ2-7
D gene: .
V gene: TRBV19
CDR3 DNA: TGTGCCAGTAGCCCAGGAGGACTTCGTGGGATACCCTACGAGCAGTACTTC
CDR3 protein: CASSPGGLRGIPYEQYF

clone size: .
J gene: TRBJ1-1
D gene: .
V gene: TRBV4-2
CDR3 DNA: TGTGCCAGCAGCCAAGGCAGGGGAGGGCAGAATGAAGCTTTCTTT
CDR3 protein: CASSQGRGGQNEAFF

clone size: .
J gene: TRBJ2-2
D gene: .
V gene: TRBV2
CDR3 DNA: TGTGCCAGCAGGAGGAACACCGGGGAGCTGTTTTTT
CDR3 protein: CASRRNTGELFF

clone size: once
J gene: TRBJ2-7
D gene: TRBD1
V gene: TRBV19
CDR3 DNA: TGTGCCAGTAGTAGGTCGACAGGGATGTACGAGCAGTACTTC
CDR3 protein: CASSRSTGMYEQYF

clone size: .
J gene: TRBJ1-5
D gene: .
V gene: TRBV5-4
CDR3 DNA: TGTGCCAGCAGCCTACCCAATCAGCCCCAGCATTTT
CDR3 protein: CASSLPNQPQHF

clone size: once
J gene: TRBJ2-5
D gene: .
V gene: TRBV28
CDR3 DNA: TGTGCCAGCAGCACCGGGACTCAGCAAGAGACCCAGTACTTC
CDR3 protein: CASSTGTQQETQYF

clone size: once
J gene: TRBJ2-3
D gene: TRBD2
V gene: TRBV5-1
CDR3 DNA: TGCGCCAGCAGCTCCTGGACTAGTGCTTTTGCAGATACGCAGTATTTT
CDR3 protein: CASSSWTSAFADTQYF

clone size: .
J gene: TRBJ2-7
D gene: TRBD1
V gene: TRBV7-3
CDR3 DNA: TGTGCCAGCAGCCGCTCGGGGGGACAGGGTTCCTACGAGCAGTACTTC
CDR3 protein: CASSRSGGQGSYEQYF

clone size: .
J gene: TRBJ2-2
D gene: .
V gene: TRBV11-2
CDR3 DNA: TGTGCCAGCAGCTTAGGGGGAGCCGGGGAGCTGTTTTTT
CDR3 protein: CASSLGGAGELFF

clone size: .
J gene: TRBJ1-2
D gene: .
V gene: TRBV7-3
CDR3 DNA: TGTGCCAGCAGCCCGGACAGAAACTATGGCTACACCTTC
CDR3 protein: CASSPDRNYGYTF

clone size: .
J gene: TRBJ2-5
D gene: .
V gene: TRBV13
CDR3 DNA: TGTGCCAGCAGCTTATATAGCAAGGAGACCCAGTACTTC
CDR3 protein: CASSLYSKETQYF

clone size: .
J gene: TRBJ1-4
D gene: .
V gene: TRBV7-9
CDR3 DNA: TGTGCCAGCAGCTCGAACAACGGGCGGGCTAATGAAAAACTGTTTTTT
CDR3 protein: CASSSNNGRANEKLFF

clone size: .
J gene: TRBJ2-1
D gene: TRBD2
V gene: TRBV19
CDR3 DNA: TGTGCCAGTAGTATGACTAGCGGGGCACAGTTCTTC
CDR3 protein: CASSMTSGAQFF

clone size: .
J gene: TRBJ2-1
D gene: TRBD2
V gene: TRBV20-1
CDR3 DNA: TGCAGTGCCCGAAGCGGGGCGGGGCAGTTCTTC
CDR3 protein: CSARSGAGQFF

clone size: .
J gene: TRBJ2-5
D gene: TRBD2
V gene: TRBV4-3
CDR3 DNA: TGCGCCAGCAGCCAGAACGGACTAGGAGGGGAGACCCAGTACTTC
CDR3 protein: CASSQNGLGGETQYF

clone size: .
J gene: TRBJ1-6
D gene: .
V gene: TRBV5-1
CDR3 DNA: TGCGCCAGCAGCTTGATAGATAATTCACCCCTCCACTTT
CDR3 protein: CASSLIDNSPLHF

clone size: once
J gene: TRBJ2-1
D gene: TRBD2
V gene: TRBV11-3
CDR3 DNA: TGTGCCAGCAGCTTAGTTTCGCTAGCGGGAGGGCCGAGATACAATGAGCAGTTCTTC
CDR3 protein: CASSLVSLAGGPRYNEQFF

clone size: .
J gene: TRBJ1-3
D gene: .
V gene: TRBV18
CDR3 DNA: TGTGCCAGCGGAGGCTCTGGAAACACCATATATTTT
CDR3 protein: CASGGSGNTIYF

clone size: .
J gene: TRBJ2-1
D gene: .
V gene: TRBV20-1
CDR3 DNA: TGCAGTGCCCCCGAGAATGAGCAGTTCTTC
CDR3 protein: CSAPENEQFF

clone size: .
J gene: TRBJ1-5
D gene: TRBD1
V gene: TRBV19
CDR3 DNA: TGTGCCAGTAGGGACAGGGATCAGCCCCAGCATTTT
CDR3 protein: CASRDRDQPQHF

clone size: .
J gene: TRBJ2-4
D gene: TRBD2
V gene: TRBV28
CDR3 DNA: TGTGCCAGCAGTCCTTGGACTAGCGGGGGGGAGAACATTCAGTACTTC
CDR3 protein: CASSPWTSGGENIQYF

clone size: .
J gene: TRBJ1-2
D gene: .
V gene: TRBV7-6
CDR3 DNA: TGTGCCAGCAGCCCCGACAAATTCTATGGCTACACCTTC
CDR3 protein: CASSPDKFYGYTF

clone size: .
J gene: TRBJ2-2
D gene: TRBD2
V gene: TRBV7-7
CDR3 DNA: TGTGCCAGCAGCCGAACGCTAGCGGGGGGTTTAACCGGGGAGCTGTTTTTT
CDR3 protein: CASSRTLAGGLTGELFF

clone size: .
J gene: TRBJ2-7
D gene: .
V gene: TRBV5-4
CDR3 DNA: TGTGCCAGCAGTGGCGGGCCCACCTACGAGCAGTACTTC
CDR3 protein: CASSGGPTYEQYF

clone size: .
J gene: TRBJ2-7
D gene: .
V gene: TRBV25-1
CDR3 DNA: TGTGCCAGCAGTGTGAAGGGGGTCCTGGTTGAGCAGTACTTC
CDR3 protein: CASSVKGVLVEQYF

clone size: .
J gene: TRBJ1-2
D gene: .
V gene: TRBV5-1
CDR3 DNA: TGCGCCAGCAGCTTGGACCAGGCCGGCTATGGCTACACCTTC
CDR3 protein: CASSLDQAGYGYTF